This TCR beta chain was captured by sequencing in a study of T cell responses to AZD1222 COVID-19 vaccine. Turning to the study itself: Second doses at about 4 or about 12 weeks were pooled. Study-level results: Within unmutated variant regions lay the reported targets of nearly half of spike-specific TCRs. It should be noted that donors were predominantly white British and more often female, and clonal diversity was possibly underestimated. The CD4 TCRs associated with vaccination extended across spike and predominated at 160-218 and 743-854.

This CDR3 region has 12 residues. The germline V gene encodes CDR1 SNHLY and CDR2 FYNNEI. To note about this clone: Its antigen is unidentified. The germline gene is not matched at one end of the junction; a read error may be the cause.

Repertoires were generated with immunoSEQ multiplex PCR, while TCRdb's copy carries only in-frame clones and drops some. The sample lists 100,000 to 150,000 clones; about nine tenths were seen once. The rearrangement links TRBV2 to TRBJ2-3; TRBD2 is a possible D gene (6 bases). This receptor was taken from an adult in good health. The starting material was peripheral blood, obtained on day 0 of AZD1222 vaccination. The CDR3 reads CASSDRGLEFNF. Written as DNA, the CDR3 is TGTGCCAGCAGTGATCGGGGACTTGAATTCAATTTT. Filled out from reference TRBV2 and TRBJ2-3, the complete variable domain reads EPEVTQTPSHQVTQMGQEVILRCVPISNHLYFYWYRQILGQKVEFLVSFYNNEISEKSEIFDDQFSVERPDGSNFTLKIRSTKLEDSAMYFCASSDRGLEFNFGPGTRLTVL.